The next 23 T cell receptor beta chains were all read from a single sample in a study of blood T cell repertoires in COVID-19. The protocol was immunoSEQ multiplex PCR, while the TCRdb copy is restricted to in-frame clones and leaves out a portion. This table holds 250,000 to 350,000 clones, approximately 83% found once. Source material: PBMCs or T cells enriched from blood (not recorded which). These receptor sequences come from a woman under 40 who had recovered from COVID-19.

The rearrangement uses TRBV18 and TRBJ1-6; a possible D gene is TRBD1 (5 bases). From germline, CDR1 is KGHSH and CDR2 LQKENI. The V and J ends lost 10 bases and 8 bases respectively, with 15 bases between them. This CDR3 spans 13 amino acids. This chain's CDR3 is CATNRGLDSPLHF. The CDR3 DNA reads TGTGCCACCAACCGGGGGTTAGATTCACCCCTCCACTTT.

The V call is TRBV28, the J call TRBJ1-3, with D possibly matching TRBD1 (5 bases). CDR1 MDHEN and CDR2 SYDVKM come from the germline V gene. The ends were cut back, 3 bases at V and 4 bases at J, with 7 bases in the middle. CDR3 length equals 13 residues. The CDR3: CASSFREGNTIYF. The CDR3, as DNA: TGTGCCAGCAGTTTCAGGGAAGGAAACACCATATATTTT.

V gene TRBV28 combines with J gene TRBJ1-3, with a weak D call TRBD1 (5 bases). The length of the CDR3 is 16 residues. Germline V gene lookup returns CDR1 MDHEN and CDR2 SYDVKM. Trimming pared 2 bases from V and 0 bases from J, leaving 11 bases between. The CDR3, as DNA: TGTGCCAGCAGTTTAAGGGTGGGGGGCTCTGGAAACACCATATATTTT. As protein: CASSLRVGGSGNTIYF. Full variable domain (rest looked up from reference TRBV28 and TRBJ1-3): DVKVTQSSRYLVKRTGEKVFLECVQDMDHENMFWYRQDPGLGLRLIYFSYDVKMKEKGDIPEGYSVSREKKERFSLILESASTNQTSMYLCASSLRVGGSGNTIYFGEGSWLTVV.

The V call is TRBV27, the J call TRBJ2-7; 7 nucleotides agree with TRBD1. Germline values: CDR1 MNHEY, CDR2 SMNVEV (reference sequence). The CDR3 extends over 14 amino acids. After removal of 2 bases from V and 3 bases from J, the junction contained 4 bases not matched to a gene. CDR3 residues: CASSLLGQVYEQYF. CDR3 DNA: TGTGCCAGCAGTTTACTCGGACAGGTCTACGAGCAGTACTTC.

The V gene is TRBV11-1, the J gene TRBJ2-3; D remains ambiguous. With 0 bases removed from V and 5 bases from J, the gap between germline ends came to 6 bases. The CDR3 contains 13 residues. Germline values: CDR1 SGHAT, CDR2 FQDESV (reference sequence). CDR3 in amino acids: CASSLASGDTQYF. The CDR3 nucleotides read TGTGCCAGCAGCTTAGCGTCCGGAGATACGCAGTATTTT. The entire variable domain, with the rest obtained from reference TRBV11-1 and TRBJ2-3, is as follows: EAEVAQSPRYKITEKSQAVAFWCDPISGHATLYWYRQILGQGPELLVQFQDESVVDDSQLPKDRFSAERLKGVDSTLKIQPAELGDSAMYLCASSLASGDTQYFGPGTRLTVL.

The rearrangement links TRBV6-5 to TRBJ1-1; possible D gene TRBD1, 5 bases. Between the trimmed V and J ends, which lost 8 bases and 6 bases, there was a span of 10 bases. There are 11 residues in the CDR3. Germline CDR1 is MNHEY and CDR2 is SVGAGI. CDR3 in amino acids: CASGGEAEAFF. For the CDR3, the DNA is TGTGCCAGCGGGGGGGAAGCTGAAGCTTTCTTT.

This clone was seen only once. The rearrangement joins TRBV24-1 to TRBJ2-2; TRBD1 agrees at 8 bases. This CDR3 has 16 residues. The J segment lost 4 bases and the V segment lost 3 bases, leaving 6 bases of the junction unmatched. Per germline, CDR1 KGHDR and CDR2 SFDVKD. CDR3 amino acids: CATSDPRTGPTGELFF. For the CDR3, the DNA is TGTGCCACCAGTGATCCGCGGACAGGGCCCACCGGGGAGCTGTTTTTT.

This clone has only a few counts. This chain connects TRBV5-5 to TRBJ1-3; TRBD1 is a possible D gene (5 bases). Deletions cut 0 bases from V and 2 bases from J, with 9 bases between. The length of the CDR3 is 15 residues. Per the germline V gene, CDR1 is SGHKS and CDR2 is YYEKEE (reference sequence). CDR3 sequence: CASSLEAGPGNTIYF. DNA of the CDR3: TGTGCCAGCAGCTTGGAGGCAGGGCCTGGAAACACCATATATTTT.

The chain couples TRBV24-1 to TRBJ2-1, with a weak D call TRBD1 (6 bases). The CDR3 is made up of 20 amino acids. Germline V gene data show CDR1 as KGHDR and CDR2 as SFDVKD. V lost 3 bases to trimming and J lost 3 bases, with 26 bases between them. CDR3: CATSDPYGSHGQKIYNEQFF. CDR3 in DNA: TGTGCCACCAGTGATCCCTACGGTTCCCATGGACAGAAGATCTACAATGAGCAGTTCTTC.

This clone was observed a single time. J is TRBJ2-7 and V is TRBV6-4; D unclear. Trimming cost V 4 bases and J 4 bases, with 17 bases left between them. CDR1 and CDR2 from the germline V gene are MRHNA and SNTAGT. The CDR3 loop spans 15 amino acids. The CDR3 sequence: CASSVVAGRGYEQYF. The CDR3 DNA is TGTGCCAGCAGTGTCGTAGCCGGTAGAGGATACGAGCAGTACTTC.

The V call is TRBV4-1, the J call TRBJ1-1; 7 nucleotides match TRBD1. This CDR3 contains 16 residues. From germline, CDR1 is MGHRA and CDR2 YSYEKL. V was clipped by 0 bases and J by 1 base; unmatched bases: 5. CDR3 residues: CASSQEPRDRNTEAFF. CDR3 DNA: TGCGCCAGCAGCCAAGAACCGCGGGACAGGAACACTGAAGCTTTCTTT.

V is TRBV27 and J is TRBJ1-2; 8 bases line up with TRBD1. The germline gives CDR1 MNHEY, CDR2 SMNVEV (reference sequence). This CDR3 is built from 13 residues. Unmatched junction bases numbered 0, after V lost 4 bases and J lost 2 bases. The CDR3 spells CASSYRGNYGYTF. CDR3 nucleotide sequence: TGTGCCAGCAGTTACAGGGGGAACTATGGCTACACCTTC.

This clone was found once. This chain joins TRBV9 and TRBJ1-1; 7 bases fit TRBD1. The germline V gene encodes CDR1 SGDLS and CDR2 YYNGEE. The J segment lost 4 bases and the V segment lost 0 bases, leaving 3 bases of the junction unmatched. The CDR3 runs to 14 residues. CDR3: CASSVVGGGTEAFF. CDR3 in DNA: TGTGCCAGCAGCGTAGTAGGGGGCGGCACTGAAGCTTTCTTT.

The chain uses TRBV9 and TRBJ1-1; the D gene is possibly TRBD1 (6 bases). This CDR3 has 15 residues. V was clipped by 3 bases and J by 1 base, with 13 bases between them. From germline, CDR1 is SGDLS and CDR2 YYNGEE. In DNA, the CDR3 is TGTGCCAGCAGCGCCCTACCGGACAGGAACACTGAAGCTTTCTTT. Translation: CASSALPDRNTEAFF.

The genes are TRBV24-1 and TRBJ2-6, with D perhaps matching TRBD1 (5 bases). The germline V and J ends were trimmed by 4 bases and 0 bases, with 12 bases remaining between them. CDR1 is KGHDR and CDR2 is SFDVKD in the germline V gene. The CDR3 loop spans 17 amino acids. The CDR3 here is CATSEGQGTSGANVLTF. DNA of the CDR3: TGTGCCACCAGTGAAGGCCAGGGTACCTCTGGGGCCAACGTCCTGACTTTC.

This clone appeared once. This rearrangement joins TRBV28 to TRBJ2-2, with 13 bases that match TRBD2. The CDR3 loop spans 15 amino acids. Germline V gene data show CDR1 as MDHEN and CDR2 as SYDVKM. J was trimmed by 2 bases and V by 10 bases; bases with no gene match: 4. As DNA, the CDR3 is TGTGCCACCGGACTAGCGGGGGTAAACACCGGGGAGCTGTTTTTT. The encoded protein is CATGLAGVNTGELFF.

V usage is TRBV28 and J usage is TRBJ1-1; D is undetermined. CDR3 length: 13 residues. V was shortened by 5 bases and J by 6 bases, with 13 bases between the two germline ends. Per the germline V gene, CDR1 is MDHEN and CDR2 is SYDVKM. The CDR3 loop is CASSPGLRAEAFF. CDR3 bases: TGTGCCAGCAGTCCAGGACTGAGAGCTGAAGCTTTCTTT.

This clone was detected a few times. J is TRBJ1-6 and V is TRBV21-1; the tabulated D call, TRBD1, remains unverified against the DNA. TRBV21-1 is a pseudogene segment. This CDR3 has 17 amino acids. The CDR3 nucleotides read TGTGCCACGCAGTCGGACAGGCGGCCGACACTAAATTCACCCCTCCACTTT. Protein sequence: CATQSDRRPTLNSPLHF.

The chain is built from TRBV7-8 and TRBJ1-4; 7 positions match TRBD1. Unmatched junction bases numbered 10, after V lost 6 bases and J lost 6 bases. The V gene's germline CDR1 is SGHVS and CDR2 FQNEAQ. The CDR3 spans 15 residues. CDR3 sequence: CASRSQGQRHEKLFF. The CDR3 region has the DNA TGTGCCAGCAGATCCCAGGGACAGCGCCATGAAAAACTGTTTTTT.

The V gene is TRBV10-1, the J gene TRBJ2-1, with 9 bases aligning to TRBD2. V was pared by 7 bases and J by 7 bases, with 8 bases of the junction left unmatched. CDR3 size: 14 residues. CDR1 WNHNN and CDR2 SYGVQD come from the germline V gene (reference sequence). CDR3 residues: CASNDGLASNEQFF. Written as DNA, the CDR3 is TGCGCCAGCAACGATGGACTAGCGAGTAATGAGCAGTTCTTC.

The gene calls are TRBV18 and TRBJ1-2; D not resolved. Looked up from germline, CDR1 is KGHSH and CDR2 is LQKENI. V gave up 3 bases and J gave up 10 bases, with 15 bases separating them. This CDR3 has 13 residues. The CDR3 region is CASSPVQHGFYTF. In DNA, the CDR3 is TGTGCCAGCTCACCCGTCCAACACGGGTTCTACACCTTC.

The chain joins TRBV28 to TRBJ1-5; tentative D call: TRBD1 (6 bases). The CDR3 extends over 12 amino acids. V was shortened by 7 bases and J by 7 bases, with 11 bases between the two germline ends. The germline V gene has CDR1 MDHEN and CDR2 SYDVKM. The CDR3 protein is CASTGGPQPQHF. The CDR3 nucleotides read TGTGCCAGCACGGGGGGCCCACAGCCCCAGCATTTT.

The V and J genes are TRBV29-1 and TRBJ1-4; TRBD1 matches at 9 bases. The CDR3 spans 14 residues. Trimming took 7 bases from V and 8 from J; bases not matched to a gene: 11. Germline V CDR1 and CDR2: SQVTM, ANQGSEA. DNA for the CDR3: TGCAGCGGAAAACAGACAGGGGGAAAGGAAAAACTGTTTTTT. This codes for CSGKQTGGKEKLFF.